These T cell receptor beta chains were read from a single sample in a study of blood T cell repertoires in COVID-19. Data came from immunoSEQ multiplex PCR; TCRdb stores just in-frame clones and leaves some out. The table records tens of thousands of clones, 65% to 85% of them present only once. Material: peripheral blood. These TCRs come from a woman aged 60-70 years with acute or convalescent COVID-19. The CDR3 runs from the conserved cysteine through the conserved F or W. The D gene is left open where the match is weak. Size values are once, few and many counts, or a class for expanded clones, and some rows have none.

D	V	J	size	DNA	CDR3
.	TRBV7-3	TRBJ2-3	.	TGTGCCAGCAGCTTAGGCCCAGATACGCAGTATTTT	CASSLGPDTQYF
TRBD1	TRBV14	TRBJ1-1	once	TGTGCCAGCAGCCAGGACAGGGGCGTGACTGAAGCTTTCTTT	CASSQDRGVTEAFF
.	TRBV6-5	TRBJ1-4	.	TGTGCCAGCAGCGGGTGTCTAAATGAAAAACTGTTTTTT	CASSGCLNEKLFF
TRBD1	TRBV19	TRBJ2-1	.	TGTGCCAGCGGGGACAGGGTTTCTAATGAGCAGTTCTTC	CASGDRVSNEQFF
.	TRBV3-1/TRBV3-2	TRBJ1-4	.	TGTGCCAGCAGCCAAGATCAGGTACAACTGTTTTTT	CASSQDQVQLFF
.	TRBV2	TRBJ1-2	.	TGTGCCAGCAGTGAAGGGACTCGAGGAGCTAACTATGGCTACACCTTC	CASSEGTRGANYGYTF
TRBD1	TRBV5-6	TRBJ1-2	.	TGTGCCAGCAGCTTCGGGACAGGGGACGGCTACACCTTC	CASSFGTGDGYTF
.	TRBV6-6	TRBJ1-6	.	TGTGCCAGCAGTGGCCGGCGGAGTACCTATAATTCACCCCTCCACTTT	CASSGRRSTYNSPLHF
TRBD2	TRBV6-1	TRBJ2-1	.	TGTGCCAGCAGTGATCTGAGTAGCGGGGGGTACAATGAGCAGTTCTTC	CASSDLSSGGYNEQFF
.	TRBV6-5	TRBJ2-1	.	TGTGCCAGCAGTTACGACAGCAATGAGCAGTTCTTC	CASSYDSNEQFF
.	TRBV18	TRBJ1-3	once	TGTGCCAGCTCACCTACGAAAGGCGGTGGAAACACCATATATTTT	CASSPTKGGGNTIYF
.	TRBV5-1	TRBJ1-3	.	TGCGCCAGCAGCTTGGGTAGGGGAACTGGAAACACCATATATTTT	CASSLGRGTGNTIYF
.	TRBV27	TRBJ2-6	.	TGTGCCAGTAGAGGGGGATCTGGGGCCAACGTCCTGACTTTC	CASRGGSGANVLTF
.	TRBV3-1/TRBV3-2	TRBJ2-2	.	TGTGCCAGCCGACCGGGGGGCCGAGCCGGGGAGCTGTTTTTT	CASRPGGRAGELFF